A single sample is the source of the 12 T cell receptor beta chains below, sequenced in a study of T cells in Graves' hyperthyroidism and ophthalmopathy. Amplified TCR beta CDR3 regions derived from RNA transcripts. An initial round of RT-PCR targeting the TCR CDR3 relied on the HTBI primer set. In TCRdb, the multiplex PCR reads were re-called with MiXCR into one record per CDR3 protein. In the table there are 500,000 or so distinct CDR3 sequences, under 20% of which are singletons. Sequences were obtained from blood. The receptor source for this set is a woman aged 18-29 years with Graves' ophthalmopathy.

In this sample, this clonotype turned up a few times. Written as DNA, the CDR3 is TGTGCCAGCAGGCCTATTCATGGCCGTGAAGCTTTCTTT. This sequence encodes CASRPIHGREAFF. The chain combines TRBV12-3 or TRBV12-4 with TRBJ1-1; D uncertain. The CDR3 is made up of 13 amino acids. V was cut by 6 bases and J by 7 bases, with 15 bases left in between.

This clonotype has ten or more counts. The chain couples TRBV5-1 to TRBJ2-7; 8 bases line up with TRBD1. Trimming removed 3 bases from V and 8 bases from J; junction bases left unmatched: 13. This CDR3 has 15 amino acids. Germline values: CDR1 SGHRS, CDR2 YFSETQ. The CDR3 loop reads CASSWGPGQDTKQYF. CDR3 nucleotides: TGCGCCAGCAGCTGGGGACCGGGACAGGACACAAAGCAGTACTTC.

This clonotype was counted ten times or more. This chain uses TRBV6-1 with TRBJ2-7; 8 bases are shared with TRBD1. V trimming: 6 bases; J trimming: 1 base; junction bases outside the gene matches: 5. The CDR3 is 14 amino acids. CDR1 is MNHNS, CDR2 SASEGT, per germline. CDR3: CASRTGVGSYEQYF. In nucleotides, the CDR3 is TGTGCCAGCAGGACAGGGGTAGGGTCCTACGAGCAGTACTTC.

The CDR3 region is CSVVAQEEAFF. Here the CDR3 DNA reads TGCAGCGTTGTAGCACAGGAAGAAGCTTTCTTT. The chain combines TRBV29-1 with TRBJ1-1; tentative D call: TRBD1 (5 bases). The germline V gene has CDR1 SQVTM and CDR2 ANQGSEA. Trimming cost V 4 bases and J 8 bases, with 11 bases left between them. The CDR3 loop spans 11 amino acids.

This clonotype has ten or more counts. The V and J genes are TRBV4-2 and TRBJ2-7; 8 bases agree with TRBD1. Germline CDR1 LGHNA, CDR2 YNFKEQ. Trimming at V came to 1 base and at J to 2 bases, leaving 4 bases not matched to a gene. The CDR3 sequence is 15 residues long. In DNA, the CDR3 is TGTGCCAGCAGCCAAGGACAGGGGAGGACCTACGAGCAGTACTTC. It yields the protein CASSQGQGRTYEQYF.

This clonotype was observed a handful of times. The CDR3 DNA follows: TGTGCCAGCAGTTCCGACAGCGCTAACTATGGCTACACCTTC. It translates to CASSSDSANYGYTF. This chain links TRBV6-1 with TRBJ1-2, with D maybe TRBD1 (5 bases). This CDR3 is 14 amino acids long. CDR1 is MNHNS, CDR2 SASEGT, per germline. V was cut by 5 bases and J by 0 bases, with 10 bases left in between.

This clonotype was seen repeatedly, ten times or more. The chain employs TRBV12-3 or TRBV12-4 and TRBJ2-5, with D perhaps matching TRBD2 (6 bases). CDR3 length equals 19 residues. V lost 6 bases and J lost 3, with 29 bases in between. The CDR3 reads CASSRGFETAPGLKETQYF. The CDR3 DNA reads as TGTGCCAGCAGCCGGGGGTTCGAGACAGCACCTGGGCTGAAAGAGACCCAGTACTTC.

J is TRBJ2-5 and V is TRBV4-1; D remains ambiguous. Trimming removed 5 bases at V and 13 bases at J, with 5 bases between. This CDR3 is built from 8 residues. Germline-derived CDR1 and CDR2 are MGHRA and YSYEKL. The CDR3 region has the DNA TGCGCCAGCAGCTTTGCGTACTTC. Translated: CASSFAYF.

This clonotype was seen more than once but under ten times. The rearrangement joins TRBV29-1 to TRBJ2-2; a possible D gene is TRBD2 (6 bases). The CDR3 sequence is 14 residues long. Germline lookup yields CDR1 SQVTM and CDR2 ANQGSEA. Trimming pared 5 bases from V and 1 base from J, leaving 11 bases between. The DNA of the CDR3 is TGCAGCGTTATCTTGGGGGGGAACACCGGGGAGCTGTTTTTT. Encoded protein: CSVILGGNTGELFF.

This clonotype was detected a few times. This chain joins TRBV9 and TRBJ2-7; weak D call: TRBD1 (5 bases). Trimming took off 0 bases at V and 0 bases at J, with 7 bases between the two ends. Germline V CDR1 and CDR2: SGDLS, YYNGEE. The CDR3 has 14 amino acids. CDR3 protein: CASSVDQGSYEQYF. CDR3 nucleotide sequence: TGTGCCAGCAGCGTAGATCAGGGCTCCTACGAGCAGTACTTC.

This clonotype was seen at least ten times. The chain combines TRBV28 with TRBJ1-2; D possibly corresponds to TRBD1 (5 bases). The germline V gene encodes CDR1 MDHEN and CDR2 SYDVKM. The CDR3 extends over 13 amino acids. With 2 bases removed from V and 4 bases from J, the gap between germline ends came to 8 bases. The CDR3 reads CASSLRQLYGYTF. For the CDR3, the DNA is TGTGCCAGCAGTTTAAGACAGCTCTATGGCTACACCTTC.

Notes on this clonotype: This could be a read error, since a much larger clone is one nucleotide away. The chain carries TRBV12-3 or TRBV12-4 and TRBJ2-1, with TRBD2 matching over 11 bases. V shed 3 bases and J 8 bases; nucleotides not matched to a gene: 9. The CDR3 is made up of 16 amino acids. CDR3 protein: CASSFYSGRARDEQFF. The CDR3 DNA is TGTGCCAGCAGTTTCTATAGCGGGAGGGCCAGGGATGAGCAGTTCTTC.